This note documents a single TCR beta chain sequence. The target of this receptor is not known. This record belongs to a study of T cells expressing NK-cell markers (dated by TCRdb to the early 2020s). At the level of the whole study: In sorted CD3+CD56+NKG2C+, CD3+CD56+NKG2C- and CD3+CD56-NKG2C+ T-cell subsets from several donors, TCR beta-chain repertoires were profiled. Among the eight sequenced donors, seven were HCMV-seropositive and one was HCMV-seronegative. The eight sequenced donors were randomly selected healthy volunteers, three men and five women. Libraries were sequenced as 2 x 150 bp reads on Illumina HiSeq 2000/2500, MiSeq or NextSeq.

HCMV-specific IgG was detected in serum with a commercial ELISA kit to determine HCMV serostatus. Ficoll density gradient centrifugation was used to isolate peripheral blood mononuclear cells from blood. The study at large found these results: Whether the expanded NKG2C-expressing T cell clones were specific for HCMV antigens was left unclear. Those dominant clonotypes were again the most abundant among CD3+CD56-NKG2C+ cells in a handful of donors, at about 25-65%. In six donors, the dominant CD3+CD56+NKG2C+ clonotypes were found to rank among the top 10 CD8+ clonotypes and to make up 1.0-7.0% of CD8+ T cells.

The cysteine opens and the phenylalanine closes a CDR3 of 15 amino acids. There is no recorded DNA. From a lookup of the germline V gene, CDR1 and CDR2 are SQVTM and ANQGSEA. For sequencing, an Illumina HiSeq 2000 was employed. The TCR beta cDNA libraries were made using 5'RACE template switching, a step that added both a universal primer site and unique molecular identifiers. cDNA synthesis was primed from the TCR beta constant segment, followed by two successive PCR amplification steps. In the source study's methods: MIGEC handled demultiplexing of the reads and grouping by UMI, while MiTCR was used to assemble and quantify clonotypes. Only TCR cDNA sequences supported by at least two reads were kept to exclude erroneous sequences. Downstream repertoire analysis used the tcR package, and clonotypes were matched across fractions by CDR3 nucleotide sequence plus V segment. VDJmatch was used to annotate antigen specificity against VDJdb, with one amino acid substitution in CDR3 permitted. TCRdb reanalyzed the reads, keeping one entry per CDR3 protein sequence and omitting DNA. The V and J calls were not made by the authors but by TCRdb's processing. The table held for this sample gives a few hundred thousand distinct CDR3 sequences. Around 5.2% of the sample is held by the ten biggest clonotypes.

The sequence links TRBV29-1 to TRBJ2-3; TCRdb's D call, TRBD2, is unchecked because there is no DNA. The sequenced material came from blood T cells: a sorted CD56 or NKG2C T cell subset, CD4+ or CD8+ T cells, or bulk PBMC T cells (not recorded which). This TCR derives from a man aged 18-70 years in good health. The CDR3 protein sequence reads: CSVEDRAGSTDTQYF.